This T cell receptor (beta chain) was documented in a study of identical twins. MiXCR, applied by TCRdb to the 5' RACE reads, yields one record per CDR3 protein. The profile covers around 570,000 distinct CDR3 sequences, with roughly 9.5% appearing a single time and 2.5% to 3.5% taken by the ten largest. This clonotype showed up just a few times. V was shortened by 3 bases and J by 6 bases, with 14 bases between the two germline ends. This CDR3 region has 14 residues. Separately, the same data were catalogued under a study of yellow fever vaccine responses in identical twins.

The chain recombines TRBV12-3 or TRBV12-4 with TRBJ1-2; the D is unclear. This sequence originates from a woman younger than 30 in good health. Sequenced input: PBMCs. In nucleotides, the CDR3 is TGTGCCAGCAGTTTCAGTTACCCTGAGGATGGCTACACCTTC. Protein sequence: CASSFSYPEDGYTF.